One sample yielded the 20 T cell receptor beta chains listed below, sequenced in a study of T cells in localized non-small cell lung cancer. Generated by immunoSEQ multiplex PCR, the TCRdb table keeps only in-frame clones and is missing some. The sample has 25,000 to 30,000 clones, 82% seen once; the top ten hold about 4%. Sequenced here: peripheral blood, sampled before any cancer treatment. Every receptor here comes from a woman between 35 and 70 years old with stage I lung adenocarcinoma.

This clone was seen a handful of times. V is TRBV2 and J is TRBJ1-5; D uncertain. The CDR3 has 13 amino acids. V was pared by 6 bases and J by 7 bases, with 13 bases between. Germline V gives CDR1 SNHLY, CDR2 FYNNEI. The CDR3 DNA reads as TGTGCCAGCAGCCGCAACATAGTGCAGCCCCAGCATTTT. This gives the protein CASSRNIVQPQHF.

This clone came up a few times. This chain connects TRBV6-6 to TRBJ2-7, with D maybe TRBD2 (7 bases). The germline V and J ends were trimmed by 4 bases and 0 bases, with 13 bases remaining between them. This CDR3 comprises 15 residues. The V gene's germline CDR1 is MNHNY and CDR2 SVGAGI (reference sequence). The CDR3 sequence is CASSWGGTNSYEQYF. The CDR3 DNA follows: TGTGCCAGCAGTTGGGGGGGGACAAACTCCTACGAGCAGTACTTC.

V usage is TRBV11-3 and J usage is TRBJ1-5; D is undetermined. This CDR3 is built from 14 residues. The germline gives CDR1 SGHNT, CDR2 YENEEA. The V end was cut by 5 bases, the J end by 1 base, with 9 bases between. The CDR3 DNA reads TGTGCCAGCAGCCTTAGGCGGAGCAATCAGCCCCAGCATTTT. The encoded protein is CASSLRRSNQPQHF.

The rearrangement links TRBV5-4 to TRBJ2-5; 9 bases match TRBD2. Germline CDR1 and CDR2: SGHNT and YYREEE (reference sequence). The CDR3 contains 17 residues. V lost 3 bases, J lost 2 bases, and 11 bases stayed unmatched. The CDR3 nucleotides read TGTGCCAGCAGCTCCTTCGTGGTAGCGGGGGTGCAAGAGACCCAGTACTTC. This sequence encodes CASSSFVVAGVQETQYF.

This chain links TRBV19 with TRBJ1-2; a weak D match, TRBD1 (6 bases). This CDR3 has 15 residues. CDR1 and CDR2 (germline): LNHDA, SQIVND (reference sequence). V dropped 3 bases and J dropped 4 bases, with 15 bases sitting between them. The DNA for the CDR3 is TGTGCCAGTAGTATGGTACTCAGGGGAAGCTATGGCTACACCTTC. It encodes CASSMVLRGSYGYTF.

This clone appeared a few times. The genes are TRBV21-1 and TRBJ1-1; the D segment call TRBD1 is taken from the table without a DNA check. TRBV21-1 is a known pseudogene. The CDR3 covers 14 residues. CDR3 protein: CASSIRQLNTEAFF. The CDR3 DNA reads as TGTGCCAGCAGCATCCGACAGCTGAACACTGAAGCTTTCTTT.

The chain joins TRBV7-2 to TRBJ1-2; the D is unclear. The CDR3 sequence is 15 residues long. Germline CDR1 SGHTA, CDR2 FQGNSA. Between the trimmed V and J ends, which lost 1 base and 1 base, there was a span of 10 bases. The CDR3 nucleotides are TGTGCCAGCAGCTTAGGCGGCAGCCTTAACTATGGCTACACCTTC. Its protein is CASSLGGSLNYGYTF.

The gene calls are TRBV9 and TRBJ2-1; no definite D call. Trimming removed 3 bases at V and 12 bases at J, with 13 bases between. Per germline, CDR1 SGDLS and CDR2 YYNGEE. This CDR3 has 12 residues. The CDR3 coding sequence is TGTGCCAGCAGCGCAAGACCCCCCGTGCAGTTCTTC. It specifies CASSARPPVQFF.

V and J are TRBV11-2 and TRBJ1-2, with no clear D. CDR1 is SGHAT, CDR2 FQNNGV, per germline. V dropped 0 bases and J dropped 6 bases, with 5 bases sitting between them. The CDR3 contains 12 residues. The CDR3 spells CASSLEGNGYTF. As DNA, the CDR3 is TGTGCCAGCAGCTTAGAAGGGAATGGCTACACCTTC.

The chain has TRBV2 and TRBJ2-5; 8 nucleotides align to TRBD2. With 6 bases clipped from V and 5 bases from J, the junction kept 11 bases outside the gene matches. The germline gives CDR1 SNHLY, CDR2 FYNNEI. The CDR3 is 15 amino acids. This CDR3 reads CASRGGTGGPETQYF. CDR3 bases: TGTGCCAGCAGGGGAGGAACGGGGGGGCCGGAGACCCAGTACTTC.

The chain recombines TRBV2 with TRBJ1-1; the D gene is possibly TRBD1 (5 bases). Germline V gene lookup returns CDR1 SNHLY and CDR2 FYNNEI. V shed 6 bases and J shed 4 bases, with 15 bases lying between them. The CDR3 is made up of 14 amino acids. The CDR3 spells CASRPQGISTEAFF. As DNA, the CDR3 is TGTGCCAGCAGACCGCAGGGAATCAGCACTGAAGCTTTCTTT.

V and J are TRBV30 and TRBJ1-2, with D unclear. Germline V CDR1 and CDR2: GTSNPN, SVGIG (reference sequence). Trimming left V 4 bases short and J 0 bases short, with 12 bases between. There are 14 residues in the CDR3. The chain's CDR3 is CAWTPGNPNYGYTF. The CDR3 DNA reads TGTGCCTGGACCCCGGGTAACCCTAACTATGGCTACACCTTC.

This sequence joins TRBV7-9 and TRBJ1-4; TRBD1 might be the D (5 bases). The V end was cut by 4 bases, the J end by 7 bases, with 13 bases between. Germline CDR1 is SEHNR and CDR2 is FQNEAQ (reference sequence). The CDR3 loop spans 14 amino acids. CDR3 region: CASSSRQGPEKLFF. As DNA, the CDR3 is TGTGCCAGCAGCTCTCGCCAGGGCCCTGAAAAACTGTTTTTT.

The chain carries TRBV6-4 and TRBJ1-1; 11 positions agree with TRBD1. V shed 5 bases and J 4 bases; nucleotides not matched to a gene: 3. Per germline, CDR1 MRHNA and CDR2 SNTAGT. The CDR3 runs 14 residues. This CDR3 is CASSTGTGGTEAFF. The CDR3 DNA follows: TGTGCCAGCAGTACCGGGACAGGGGGCACTGAAGCTTTCTTT.

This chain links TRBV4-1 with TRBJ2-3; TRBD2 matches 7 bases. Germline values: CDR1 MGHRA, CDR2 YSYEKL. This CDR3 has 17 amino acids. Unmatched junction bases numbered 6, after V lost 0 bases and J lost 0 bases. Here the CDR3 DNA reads TGCGCCAGCAGCCAAGACCCCACTAGCGCTAGCACAGATACGCAGTATTTT. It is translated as CASSQDPTSASTDTQYF.

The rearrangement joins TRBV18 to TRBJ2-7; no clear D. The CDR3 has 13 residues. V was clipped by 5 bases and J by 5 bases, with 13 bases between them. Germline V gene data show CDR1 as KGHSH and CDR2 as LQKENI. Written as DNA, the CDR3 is TGTGCCAGCTCAAGAAATTCTGGGCACGAGCAGTACTTC. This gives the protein CASSRNSGHEQYF.

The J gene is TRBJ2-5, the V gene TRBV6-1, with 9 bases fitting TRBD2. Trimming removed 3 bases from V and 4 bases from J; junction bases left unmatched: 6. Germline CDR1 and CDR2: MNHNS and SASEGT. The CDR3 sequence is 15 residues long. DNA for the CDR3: TGTGCCAGCAGTGATAGCGGGGGCCAGCGAGAGACCCAGTACTTC. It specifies CASSDSGGQRETQYF.

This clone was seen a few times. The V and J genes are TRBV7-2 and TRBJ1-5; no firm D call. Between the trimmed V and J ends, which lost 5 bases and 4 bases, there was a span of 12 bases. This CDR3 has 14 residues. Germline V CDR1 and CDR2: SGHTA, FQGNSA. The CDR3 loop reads CASSPRTGNQPQHF. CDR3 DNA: TGTGCCAGCAGCCCCCGGACGGGAAATCAGCCCCAGCATTTT.

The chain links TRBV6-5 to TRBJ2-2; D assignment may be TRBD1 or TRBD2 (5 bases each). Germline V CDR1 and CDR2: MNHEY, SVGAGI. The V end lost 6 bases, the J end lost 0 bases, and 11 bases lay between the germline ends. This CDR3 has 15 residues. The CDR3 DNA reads TGTGCCAGCAGCCCCGAGGGGACGAACACCGGGGAGCTGTTTTTT. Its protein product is CASSPEGTNTGELFF.

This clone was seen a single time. This chain's CDR3 is CASSLGGGKQFF. In DNA, the CDR3 is TGTGCCAGCAGCTTGGGAGGGGGCAAGCAGTTCTTC. This chain joins TRBV7-2 and TRBJ2-1; D tentatively fits TRBD1 or TRBD2 (7 bases each). In germline, CDR1 is SGHTA, CDR2 FQGNSA. Trimming removed 3 bases from V and 11 bases from J, with 11 bases in between. This CDR3 has 12 amino acids.